The 16 T cell receptor beta chains below were found in one sample sequenced in a study of shared clonotypes between healthy human individuals. CD45RO-negative CD8 cells positively selected for CCR7 made up the naive population, which excluded terminally differentiated effector memory CD45RA+ cells. Assay used: immunoSEQ multiplex PCR; TCRdb lists only in-frame clones, some missing. Of some 1,900,000 clones listed, less than 95% are singletons. The sequenced material came from naive CD8+ T cells sorted from blood. Receptors were obtained from a man younger than 35 in good health.

The V call is TRBV5-4, the J call TRBJ1-3; D gene uncertain. Germline loops: CDR1 SGHNT, CDR2 YYREEE (reference sequence). This CDR3 contains 13 residues. Trimming pared 4 bases from V and 4 bases from J, leaving 9 bases between. CDR3 coding DNA: TGTGCCAGCAGCCTCTGGGGAGGAAACACCATATATTTT. Residues: CASSLWGGNTIYF. Filled out from reference TRBV5-4 and TRBJ1-3, the complete variable domain reads ETGVTQSPTHLIKTRGQQVTLRCSSQSGHNTVSWYQQALGQGPQFIFQYYREEENGRGNFPPRFSGLQFPNYSSELNVNALELDDSALYLCASSLWGGNTIYFGEGSWLTVV.

The chain uses TRBV4-1 and TRBJ2-7, with D perhaps matching TRBD1 (6 bases). V was cut by 1 base and J by 0 bases, with 10 bases left in between. Germline V gene data show CDR1 as MGHRA and CDR2 as YSYEKL. The length of the CDR3 is 15 residues. CDR3 coding DNA: TGCGCCAGCAGCCAAGTGCAGGGGCTCTCCTACGAGCAGTACTTC. Encoded protein: CASSQVQGLSYEQYF.

The chain combines TRBV28 with TRBJ1-1; unclear D gene. Germline V CDR1 and CDR2: MDHEN, SYDVKM. V was shortened by 10 bases and J by 2 bases, with 17 bases between the two germline ends. The CDR3 has 14 amino acids. This CDR3 reads CATKGLRTNTEAFF. DNA of the CDR3: TGTGCCACAAAGGGTCTCCGGACTAACACTGAAGCTTTCTTT.

The rearrangement links TRBV5-1 to TRBJ2-7; no clear D. Germline-derived CDR1 and CDR2 are SGHRS and YFSETQ. CDR3 length equals 14 residues. V was trimmed by 2 bases and J by 2 bases, leaving 11 bases between them. The CDR3 is CASSFGETPYEQYF. The CDR3 region has the DNA TGCGCCAGCAGCTTTGGGGAAACCCCCTACGAGCAGTACTTC.

In its sample, this clone was seen once. This chain links TRBV4-2 with TRBJ2-3; the match to TRBD2 covers 11 bases. This CDR3 has 19 residues. Losses at the gene ends were 0 bases for V and 0 bases for J; bases not matched to a gene: 8. Germline CDR1 and CDR2: LGHNA and YNFKEQ. The CDR3 DNA reads as TGTGCCAGCAGCCAAGATCGGGAGACTAGCGGGATGAGCACAGATACGCAGTATTTT. It codes for CASSQDRETSGMSTDTQYF.

V is TRBV4-1 and J is TRBJ1-5; D ambiguous. Trimming took 1 base from V and 3 from J, leaving 16 bases between them. Per germline, CDR1 MGHRA and CDR2 YSYEKL. The CDR3 sequence is 17 residues long. CDR3 nucleotide sequence: TGCGCCAGCAGCCAAGGGGCTACGATGGGAGCCAATCAGCCCCAGCATTTT. Translated, it gives CASSQGATMGANQPQHF.

V gene TRBV5-1 combines with J gene TRBJ2-5, with TRBD1 as a possible D gene (5 bases). The V end was cut by 5 bases, the J end by 5 bases, with 22 bases between. Looked up from germline, CDR1 is SGHRS and CDR2 is YFSETQ. The CDR3 sequence is 16 residues long. The CDR3 region has the DNA TGCGCCAGCAGGGCTGGAGTCGCAGGGTTGTGGGAGACCCAGTACTTC. Translation gives CASRAGVAGLWETQYF.

The chain links TRBV7-4 to TRBJ2-3, with TRBD2 matching 8 bases. The CDR3 length is 20 residues. Germline V CDR1 and CDR2: SGHVT, SQSDAQ. Trimming cost V 0 bases and J 1 base; bases outside gene matches: 15. Here the CDR3 DNA reads TGTGCCAGCAGCTTAGCTAGCGGGGCGGGGTCTAGAGAATGCACAGATACGCAGTATTTT. Its protein product is CASSLASGAGSRECTDTQYF.

The chain combines TRBV7-9 with TRBJ1-1; no reliable D call. The CDR3 runs to 14 residues. V was clipped by 5 bases and J by 0 bases, with 10 bases between them. The germline CDR1 and CDR2 sequences are SEHNR and FQNEAQ (reference sequence). Here the CDR3 reads CASSPLSVNTEAFF. CDR3 DNA: TGTGCCAGCAGCCCCCTGTCAGTGAACACTGAAGCTTTCTTT.

The chain combines TRBV13 with TRBJ2-7; 12 nucleotides agree with TRBD2. The trim removed 5 bases at V and 5 bases at J, leaving 7 bases unmatched. CDR3 size: 15 residues. The V gene's germline CDR1 is PRHDT and CDR2 FYEKMQ (reference sequence). The CDR3 spells CASSPGLAGRDEQYF. Written as DNA, the CDR3 is TGTGCCAGCAGCCCCGGACTAGCGGGGAGGGACGAGCAGTACTTC. The variable domain in full, completed from reference TRBV13 and TRBJ2-7, reads AAGVIQSPRHLIKEKRETATLKCYPIPRHDTVYWYQQGPGQDPQFLISFYEKMQSDKGSIPDRFSAQQFSDYHSELNMSSLELGDSALYFCASSPGLAGRDEQYFGPGTRLTVT.

The chain is built from TRBV4-1 and TRBJ2-3; the D call may be TRBD1 or TRBD2 (5 bases each). The V end was cut by 3 bases, the J end by 2 bases, with 9 bases between. The CDR3 contains 14 residues. Germline V gene data show CDR1 as MGHRA and CDR2 as YSYEKL. CDR3 DNA sequence: TGCGCCAGCAGCCAGGGGGTGGTCACAGATACGCAGTATTTT. The encoded protein is CASSQGVVTDTQYF.

The chain uses TRBV4-1 and TRBJ2-5; either TRBD1 or TRBD2 may fit D (5 bases each). Looked up from germline, CDR1 is MGHRA and CDR2 is YSYEKL. CDR3 length equals 15 residues. Between the trimmed V and J ends, which lost 0 bases and 4 bases, there was a span of 12 bases. The CDR3 spells CASSQDPSGTETQYF. The CDR3 bases are TGCGCCAGCAGCCAAGATCCCTCAGGGACAGAGACCCAGTACTTC.

The rearrangement links TRBV27 to TRBJ1-2; 9 nucleotides agree with TRBD1. The V gene end was trimmed by 3 bases and the J gene end by 7 bases; junction bases not matched to a gene: 3. This CDR3 region has 13 residues. Germline lookup yields CDR1 MNHEY and CDR2 SMNVEV (reference sequence). In DNA form, the CDR3 reads TGTGCCAGCAGTTTTGGGACAGGGACTGGCTACACCTTC. Amino acid sequence: CASSFGTGTGYTF.

The CDR3 protein is CASSQGLETYEQYF. Written as DNA, the CDR3 is TGTGCCAGCTCACAGGGACTGGAAACCTACGAGCAGTACTTC. The chain is built from TRBV18 and TRBJ2-7; D possibly corresponds to TRBD2 (6 bases). CDR1 is KGHSH, CDR2 LQKENI, per germline. This CDR3 comprises 14 residues. Trimming pared 4 bases from V and 2 bases from J, leaving 12 bases between. The full variable domain, with the rest looked up from reference TRBV18 and TRBJ2-7, is NAGVMQNPRHLVRRRGQEARLRCSPMKGHSHVYWYRQLPEEGLKFMVYLQKENIIDESGMPKERFSAEFPKEGPSILRIQQVVRGDSAAYFCASSQGLETYEQYFGPGTRLTVT.

CDR3 in DNA: TGCGCCAGCAGCCAGATCAATGAAGACTACACCTTC. Residues: CASSQINEDYTF. The chain is built from TRBV4-1 and TRBJ1-2; D gene ambiguous. V gave up 3 bases and J gave up 10 bases, with 12 bases separating them. This CDR3 contains 12 residues. CDR1 is MGHRA and CDR2 is YSYEKL in the germline V gene.

The J gene is TRBJ2-7, the V gene TRBV4-1; a weak D match, TRBD1 (6 bases). Trimming took off 1 base at V and 2 bases at J, with 9 bases between the two ends. Germline V gene data show CDR1 as MGHRA and CDR2 as YSYEKL. The CDR3 extends over 14 amino acids. The CDR3 protein is CASSQAPGAYEQYF. CDR3 nucleotide sequence: TGCGCCAGCAGCCAAGCTCCAGGGGCCTACGAGCAGTACTTC.